These 20 T cell receptor beta chains share one sample of origin, sequenced in a study of blood T cells in healthy people across ages. Then a second PCR, running roughly 7 to 11 cycles, was carried out with a sample-barcoded 5' primer and a J-beta primer mix. TCRdb re-derived calls from the 5' RACE reads in MiXCR, one entry per CDR3 protein. The sample holds roughly 1,700,000 distinct CDR3 sequences, roughly 27% seen once. Sequencing was performed on blood. The receptors come from a woman aged 25 to 39 in good health.

This chain uses TRBV20-1 with TRBJ2-1, with D perhaps matching TRBD1 (5 bases). V shed 3 bases and J shed 10 bases, with 22 bases lying between them. The germline CDR1 and CDR2 sequences are DFQATT and SNEGSKA (reference sequence). The CDR3 has 15 residues. CDR3 amino acids: CSASRRMFRDSEQFF. CDR3 DNA: TGCAGTGCTAGCCGTCGAATGTTCAGGGATTCGGAGCAGTTCTTC.

V usage is TRBV5-1 and J usage is TRBJ2-7; 7 nucleotides match TRBD2. The CDR3 length is 15 residues. Germline V gene data show CDR1 as SGHRS and CDR2 as YFSETQ. V lost 0 bases and J lost 3; bases outside the gene matches: 6. The CDR3 loop reads CASSLVAGVVYEQYF. Written as DNA, the CDR3 is TGCGCCAGCAGCTTGGTGGCGGGAGTGGTCTACGAGCAGTACTTC.

Regarding this clonotype: This may come from a read error, since a much larger clone is one base off. V gene TRBV25-1 combines with J gene TRBJ2-1; no definite D call. The CDR3 sequence is 14 residues long. Germline V gene data show CDR1 as MGHDK and CDR2 as SYGVNS. The DNA for the CDR3 is TGTGCCAGCTCCCACACCGACTCCTACAGTGAGCAGTTCTTC. Translated, it gives CASSHTDSYSEQFF.

At least ten counts were recorded for this clonotype. Written as DNA, the CDR3 is TGCAGTGCAAGCCCCACCGGGACCTACTCCTACGAGCAGTACTTC. Translation: CSASPTGTYSYEQYF. The chain combines TRBV20-1 with TRBJ2-7; D possibly uses TRBD1 or TRBD2 (5 bases each). This CDR3 is 15 amino acids long. The germline CDR1 and CDR2 sequences are DFQATT and SNEGSKA (reference sequence). V gave up 6 bases and J gave up 0 bases, with 18 bases separating them.

This clonotype was counted many times. The chain links TRBV29-1 to TRBJ2-4; the D gene is possibly TRBD2 (6 bases). With 3 bases removed from V and 2 bases from J, the gap between germline ends came to 11 bases. The CDR3 contains 14 residues. The germline V gene encodes CDR1 SQVTM and CDR2 ANQGSEA. CDR3 in DNA: TGCAGCGTTGAGGGGAGGATGACCAAAAACATTCAGTACTTC. Translation gives CSVEGRMTKNIQYF.

This clonotype was counted a few times. The rearrangement links TRBV7-2 to TRBJ2-3; D remains unclear. The germline V gene encodes CDR1 SGHTA and CDR2 FQGNSA. This CDR3 spans 16 amino acids. V was cut by 2 bases and J by 0 bases, with 12 bases left in between. The CDR3 is CASSLYGYASTDTQYF. The CDR3 bases are TGTGCCAGCAGCTTATATGGGTATGCTAGCACAGATACGCAGTATTTT.

The chain employs TRBV12-3 or TRBV12-4 and TRBJ2-7; TRBD1 matches at 10 bases. With 6 bases clipped from V and 6 bases from J, the junction kept 8 bases outside the gene matches. The CDR3 is 14 amino acids. The CDR3 DNA reads as TGTGCCAGCAGATGGACAGGGGGAAATCGCGAGCAGTACTTC. Translated: CASRWTGGNREQYF.

This clonotype was detected only a few times. The CDR3 DNA reads as TGTGCCAGCAGCTTAGGGACTAGCGGGACCGAGCAGTACTTC. It specifies CASSLGTSGTEQYF. The V gene is TRBV7-2, the J gene TRBJ2-7; 12 nucleotides line up with TRBD2. Germline V gene lookup returns CDR1 SGHTA and CDR2 FQGNSA. Trimming cost V 1 base and J 6 bases; bases outside gene matches: 1. This CDR3 region has 14 residues.

CDR3 region: CASSQDLGEDYEQYF. The CDR3 DNA follows: TGCGCCAGCAGCCAAGATCTGGGAGAAGACTACGAGCAGTACTTC. This chain joins TRBV4-3 and TRBJ2-7; possible D gene TRBD2, 5 bases. The V gene lost 0 bases and the J gene lost 3 bases, with 12 bases spanning the gap. This CDR3 comprises 15 residues. Germline CDR1 and CDR2: LGHNA and YSLEER.

Only a few counts were recorded for this clonotype. The chain uses TRBV4-3 and TRBJ2-7; D is unresolved. The CDR3 loop spans 16 amino acids. Trimming cost V 0 bases and J 10 bases, with 22 bases left between them. Germline loops: CDR1 LGHNA, CDR2 YSLEER. CDR3: CASSQDSQAGYNEQYF. The CDR3 DNA is TGCGCCAGCAGCCAAGATTCTCAAGCAGGCTACAATGAACAGTACTTC.

Notes on this clonotype: A much larger clone differs by one base, so this may be a read error. The CDR3 coding sequence is TGTGCCACTCGACAGGGAGGGTCCTACGAGCTGTACTTC. Translating it yields CATRQGGSYELYF. J is TRBJ2-5 and V is TRBV9, with D perhaps given as TRBD1 or TRBD2 (7 bases each). Germline CDR1 SGDLS, CDR2 YYNGEE. This CDR3 comprises 13 residues. V was shortened by 9 bases and J by 13 bases, with 25 bases between the two germline ends.

In this sample, this clonotype turned up many times. One junction end does not reproduce the germline sequence, and a read error may be involved. V and J are TRBV5-1 and TRBJ1-2, with unresolved D. Germline values: CDR1 SGHRS, CDR2 YFSETQ. This CDR3 spans 12 amino acids. This CDR3 is CASSTDGYGYTF. The CDR3 bases are TGTGCCAGCAGCACCGACGGCTATGGCTACACCTTC.

The gene calls are TRBV6-1 and TRBJ1-2; D is ambiguous. V lost 3 bases and J 3 bases, leaving 11 bases between the germline ends. The CDR3 loop spans 14 amino acids. CDR1 and CDR2 (germline): MNHNS, SASEGT. CDR3 bases: TGTGCCAGCAGTGACCACAGCTGGGACTATGGCTACACCTTC. The encoded protein is CASSDHSWDYGYTF.

This clonotype showed up many times. CDR3 in amino acids: CASSYSGQPNEKLFF. CDR3 nucleotides: TGTGCCAGCAGTTACTCGGGGCAGCCTAATGAAAAACTGTTTTTT. The V call is TRBV6-6, the J call TRBJ1-4; D possibly corresponds to TRBD1 (5 bases). Deletions cut 0 bases from V and 3 bases from J, with 8 bases between. Germline V CDR1 and CDR2: MNHNY, SVGAGI (reference sequence). There are 15 residues in the CDR3.

To note about this clonotype: It may be a read error: a sequence one base away is much more abundant. This chain links TRBV12-3 or TRBV12-4 with TRBJ2-7; possible D gene TRBD1, 5 bases. The V and J ends lost 1 base and 6 bases respectively, with 10 bases between them. CDR3 length: 13 amino acids. The CDR3 reads CASSLGRAIEQYF. CDR3 nucleotides: TGTGCCAGCAGTTTAGGCAGGGCCATCGAGCAGTACTTC.

To note about this clonotype: A read error may explain this, as a much larger clone is one base away. This chain uses TRBV7-2 with TRBJ1-2; D remains unclear. The CDR3 has 14 amino acids. The V gene's germline CDR1 is SGHTA and CDR2 FQGNSA. The CDR3 loop is CASGLDGVLRGYTF. DNA for the CDR3: TGTGCCAGCGGCTTAGATGGGGTTTTGAGGGGCTACACCTTC.

The rearrangement links TRBV15 to TRBJ2-7; the D is unclear. Trimming took off 3 bases at V and 7 bases at J, with 16 bases between the two ends. Looked up from germline, CDR1 is LNHNV and CDR2 is YYDKDF (reference sequence). This CDR3 region has 14 residues. This chain's CDR3 is CATSSTGVLNEQYF. In DNA form, the CDR3 reads TGTGCCACCAGCAGTACCGGCGTCTTGAATGAGCAGTACTTC.

This clonotype was found many times. The DNA of the CDR3 is TGTGCCAGCAGCCCCGGACCCAGCTCTGGGGCCAACGTCCTGACTTTC. Protein: CASSPGPSSGANVLTF. The chain carries TRBV3-1 and TRBJ2-6; D is uncertain. The CDR3 runs to 16 residues. Per germline, CDR1 LGHDT and CDR2 YNNKEL (reference sequence). V shed 4 bases and J shed 0 bases, with 10 bases lying between them. Full variable domain (missing parts from reference TRBV3-1 and TRBJ2-6): DTAVSQTPKYLVTQMGNDKSIKCEQNLGHDTMYWYKQDSKKFLKIMFSYNNKELIINETVPNRFSPKSPDKAHLNLHINSLELGDSAVYFCASSPGPSSGANVLTFGAGSRLTVL.

This clonotype was observed a handful of times. V gene TRBV20-1 combines with J gene TRBJ1-5; D not certain. The CDR3 spans 12 residues. The V gene lost 4 bases and the J gene lost 6 bases, with 10 bases spanning the gap. Germline CDR1 reads DFQATT; CDR2 reads SNEGSKA (reference sequence). CDR3 amino acids: CSAKDGPQPQHF. CDR3 sequence (DNA): TGCAGTGCTAAGGACGGCCCTCAGCCCCAGCATTTT.

This clonotype was counted only a few times. This chain connects TRBV29-1 to TRBJ2-7; D is tentatively TRBD1 or TRBD2 (5 bases each). The germline gives CDR1 SQVTM, CDR2 ANQGSEA. Trimming took off 5 bases at V and 3 bases at J, with 11 bases between the two ends. CDR3 size: 12 residues. The CDR3 sequence is CSVSGQGYEQYF. CDR3 nucleotide sequence: TGCAGCGTTTCGGGGCAGGGCTACGAGCAGTACTTC.